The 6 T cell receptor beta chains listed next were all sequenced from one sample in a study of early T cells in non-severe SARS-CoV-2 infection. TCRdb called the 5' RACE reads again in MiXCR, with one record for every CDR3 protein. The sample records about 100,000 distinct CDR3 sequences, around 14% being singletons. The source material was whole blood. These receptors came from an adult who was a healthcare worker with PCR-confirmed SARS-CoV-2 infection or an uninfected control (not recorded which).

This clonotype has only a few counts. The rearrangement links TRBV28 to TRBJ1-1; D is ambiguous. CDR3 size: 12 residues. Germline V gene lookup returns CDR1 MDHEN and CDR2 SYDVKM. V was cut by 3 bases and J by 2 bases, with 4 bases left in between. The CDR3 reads CASSFPNTEAFF. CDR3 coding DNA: TGTGCCAGCAGTTTCCCCAACACTGAAGCTTTCTTT.

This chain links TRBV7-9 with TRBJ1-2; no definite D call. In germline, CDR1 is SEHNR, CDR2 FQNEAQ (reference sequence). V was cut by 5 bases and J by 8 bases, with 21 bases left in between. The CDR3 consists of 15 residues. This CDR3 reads CASSQTQYTGRGYTF. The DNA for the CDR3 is TGTGCCAGCAGCCAGACCCAGTACACGGGGAGGGGCTACACCTTC.

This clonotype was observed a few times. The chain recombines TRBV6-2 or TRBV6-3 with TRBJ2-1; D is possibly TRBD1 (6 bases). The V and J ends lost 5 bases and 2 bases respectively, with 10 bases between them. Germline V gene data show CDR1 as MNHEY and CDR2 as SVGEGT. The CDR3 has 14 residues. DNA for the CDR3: TGTGCCAGCAGTAGGGGGACACCCTACAATGAGCAGTTCTTC. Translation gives CASSRGTPYNEQFF.

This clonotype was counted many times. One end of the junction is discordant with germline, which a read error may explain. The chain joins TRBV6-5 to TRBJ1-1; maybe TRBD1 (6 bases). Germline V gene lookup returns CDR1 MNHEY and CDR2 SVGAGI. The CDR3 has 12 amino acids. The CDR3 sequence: CASSYRQGPGIF. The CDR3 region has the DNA TGTGCCAGCAGTTACAGGCAGGGGCCCGGGATCTTT.

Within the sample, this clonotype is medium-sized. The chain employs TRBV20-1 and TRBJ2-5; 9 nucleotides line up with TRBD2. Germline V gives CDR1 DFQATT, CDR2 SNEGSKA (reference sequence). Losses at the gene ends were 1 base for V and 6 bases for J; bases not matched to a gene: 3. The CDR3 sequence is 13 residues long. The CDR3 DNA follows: TGCAGTGCTAGAGCGGGACTAGCCCAGACCCAGTACTTC. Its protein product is CSARAGLAQTQYF.

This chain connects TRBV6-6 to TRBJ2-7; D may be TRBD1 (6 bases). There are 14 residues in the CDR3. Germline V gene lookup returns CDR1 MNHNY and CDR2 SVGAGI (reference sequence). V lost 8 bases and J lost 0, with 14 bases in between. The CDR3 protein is CASGTPSPSYEQYF. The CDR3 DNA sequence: TGTGCCAGCGGGACACCAAGCCCCTCCTACGAGCAGTACTTC.